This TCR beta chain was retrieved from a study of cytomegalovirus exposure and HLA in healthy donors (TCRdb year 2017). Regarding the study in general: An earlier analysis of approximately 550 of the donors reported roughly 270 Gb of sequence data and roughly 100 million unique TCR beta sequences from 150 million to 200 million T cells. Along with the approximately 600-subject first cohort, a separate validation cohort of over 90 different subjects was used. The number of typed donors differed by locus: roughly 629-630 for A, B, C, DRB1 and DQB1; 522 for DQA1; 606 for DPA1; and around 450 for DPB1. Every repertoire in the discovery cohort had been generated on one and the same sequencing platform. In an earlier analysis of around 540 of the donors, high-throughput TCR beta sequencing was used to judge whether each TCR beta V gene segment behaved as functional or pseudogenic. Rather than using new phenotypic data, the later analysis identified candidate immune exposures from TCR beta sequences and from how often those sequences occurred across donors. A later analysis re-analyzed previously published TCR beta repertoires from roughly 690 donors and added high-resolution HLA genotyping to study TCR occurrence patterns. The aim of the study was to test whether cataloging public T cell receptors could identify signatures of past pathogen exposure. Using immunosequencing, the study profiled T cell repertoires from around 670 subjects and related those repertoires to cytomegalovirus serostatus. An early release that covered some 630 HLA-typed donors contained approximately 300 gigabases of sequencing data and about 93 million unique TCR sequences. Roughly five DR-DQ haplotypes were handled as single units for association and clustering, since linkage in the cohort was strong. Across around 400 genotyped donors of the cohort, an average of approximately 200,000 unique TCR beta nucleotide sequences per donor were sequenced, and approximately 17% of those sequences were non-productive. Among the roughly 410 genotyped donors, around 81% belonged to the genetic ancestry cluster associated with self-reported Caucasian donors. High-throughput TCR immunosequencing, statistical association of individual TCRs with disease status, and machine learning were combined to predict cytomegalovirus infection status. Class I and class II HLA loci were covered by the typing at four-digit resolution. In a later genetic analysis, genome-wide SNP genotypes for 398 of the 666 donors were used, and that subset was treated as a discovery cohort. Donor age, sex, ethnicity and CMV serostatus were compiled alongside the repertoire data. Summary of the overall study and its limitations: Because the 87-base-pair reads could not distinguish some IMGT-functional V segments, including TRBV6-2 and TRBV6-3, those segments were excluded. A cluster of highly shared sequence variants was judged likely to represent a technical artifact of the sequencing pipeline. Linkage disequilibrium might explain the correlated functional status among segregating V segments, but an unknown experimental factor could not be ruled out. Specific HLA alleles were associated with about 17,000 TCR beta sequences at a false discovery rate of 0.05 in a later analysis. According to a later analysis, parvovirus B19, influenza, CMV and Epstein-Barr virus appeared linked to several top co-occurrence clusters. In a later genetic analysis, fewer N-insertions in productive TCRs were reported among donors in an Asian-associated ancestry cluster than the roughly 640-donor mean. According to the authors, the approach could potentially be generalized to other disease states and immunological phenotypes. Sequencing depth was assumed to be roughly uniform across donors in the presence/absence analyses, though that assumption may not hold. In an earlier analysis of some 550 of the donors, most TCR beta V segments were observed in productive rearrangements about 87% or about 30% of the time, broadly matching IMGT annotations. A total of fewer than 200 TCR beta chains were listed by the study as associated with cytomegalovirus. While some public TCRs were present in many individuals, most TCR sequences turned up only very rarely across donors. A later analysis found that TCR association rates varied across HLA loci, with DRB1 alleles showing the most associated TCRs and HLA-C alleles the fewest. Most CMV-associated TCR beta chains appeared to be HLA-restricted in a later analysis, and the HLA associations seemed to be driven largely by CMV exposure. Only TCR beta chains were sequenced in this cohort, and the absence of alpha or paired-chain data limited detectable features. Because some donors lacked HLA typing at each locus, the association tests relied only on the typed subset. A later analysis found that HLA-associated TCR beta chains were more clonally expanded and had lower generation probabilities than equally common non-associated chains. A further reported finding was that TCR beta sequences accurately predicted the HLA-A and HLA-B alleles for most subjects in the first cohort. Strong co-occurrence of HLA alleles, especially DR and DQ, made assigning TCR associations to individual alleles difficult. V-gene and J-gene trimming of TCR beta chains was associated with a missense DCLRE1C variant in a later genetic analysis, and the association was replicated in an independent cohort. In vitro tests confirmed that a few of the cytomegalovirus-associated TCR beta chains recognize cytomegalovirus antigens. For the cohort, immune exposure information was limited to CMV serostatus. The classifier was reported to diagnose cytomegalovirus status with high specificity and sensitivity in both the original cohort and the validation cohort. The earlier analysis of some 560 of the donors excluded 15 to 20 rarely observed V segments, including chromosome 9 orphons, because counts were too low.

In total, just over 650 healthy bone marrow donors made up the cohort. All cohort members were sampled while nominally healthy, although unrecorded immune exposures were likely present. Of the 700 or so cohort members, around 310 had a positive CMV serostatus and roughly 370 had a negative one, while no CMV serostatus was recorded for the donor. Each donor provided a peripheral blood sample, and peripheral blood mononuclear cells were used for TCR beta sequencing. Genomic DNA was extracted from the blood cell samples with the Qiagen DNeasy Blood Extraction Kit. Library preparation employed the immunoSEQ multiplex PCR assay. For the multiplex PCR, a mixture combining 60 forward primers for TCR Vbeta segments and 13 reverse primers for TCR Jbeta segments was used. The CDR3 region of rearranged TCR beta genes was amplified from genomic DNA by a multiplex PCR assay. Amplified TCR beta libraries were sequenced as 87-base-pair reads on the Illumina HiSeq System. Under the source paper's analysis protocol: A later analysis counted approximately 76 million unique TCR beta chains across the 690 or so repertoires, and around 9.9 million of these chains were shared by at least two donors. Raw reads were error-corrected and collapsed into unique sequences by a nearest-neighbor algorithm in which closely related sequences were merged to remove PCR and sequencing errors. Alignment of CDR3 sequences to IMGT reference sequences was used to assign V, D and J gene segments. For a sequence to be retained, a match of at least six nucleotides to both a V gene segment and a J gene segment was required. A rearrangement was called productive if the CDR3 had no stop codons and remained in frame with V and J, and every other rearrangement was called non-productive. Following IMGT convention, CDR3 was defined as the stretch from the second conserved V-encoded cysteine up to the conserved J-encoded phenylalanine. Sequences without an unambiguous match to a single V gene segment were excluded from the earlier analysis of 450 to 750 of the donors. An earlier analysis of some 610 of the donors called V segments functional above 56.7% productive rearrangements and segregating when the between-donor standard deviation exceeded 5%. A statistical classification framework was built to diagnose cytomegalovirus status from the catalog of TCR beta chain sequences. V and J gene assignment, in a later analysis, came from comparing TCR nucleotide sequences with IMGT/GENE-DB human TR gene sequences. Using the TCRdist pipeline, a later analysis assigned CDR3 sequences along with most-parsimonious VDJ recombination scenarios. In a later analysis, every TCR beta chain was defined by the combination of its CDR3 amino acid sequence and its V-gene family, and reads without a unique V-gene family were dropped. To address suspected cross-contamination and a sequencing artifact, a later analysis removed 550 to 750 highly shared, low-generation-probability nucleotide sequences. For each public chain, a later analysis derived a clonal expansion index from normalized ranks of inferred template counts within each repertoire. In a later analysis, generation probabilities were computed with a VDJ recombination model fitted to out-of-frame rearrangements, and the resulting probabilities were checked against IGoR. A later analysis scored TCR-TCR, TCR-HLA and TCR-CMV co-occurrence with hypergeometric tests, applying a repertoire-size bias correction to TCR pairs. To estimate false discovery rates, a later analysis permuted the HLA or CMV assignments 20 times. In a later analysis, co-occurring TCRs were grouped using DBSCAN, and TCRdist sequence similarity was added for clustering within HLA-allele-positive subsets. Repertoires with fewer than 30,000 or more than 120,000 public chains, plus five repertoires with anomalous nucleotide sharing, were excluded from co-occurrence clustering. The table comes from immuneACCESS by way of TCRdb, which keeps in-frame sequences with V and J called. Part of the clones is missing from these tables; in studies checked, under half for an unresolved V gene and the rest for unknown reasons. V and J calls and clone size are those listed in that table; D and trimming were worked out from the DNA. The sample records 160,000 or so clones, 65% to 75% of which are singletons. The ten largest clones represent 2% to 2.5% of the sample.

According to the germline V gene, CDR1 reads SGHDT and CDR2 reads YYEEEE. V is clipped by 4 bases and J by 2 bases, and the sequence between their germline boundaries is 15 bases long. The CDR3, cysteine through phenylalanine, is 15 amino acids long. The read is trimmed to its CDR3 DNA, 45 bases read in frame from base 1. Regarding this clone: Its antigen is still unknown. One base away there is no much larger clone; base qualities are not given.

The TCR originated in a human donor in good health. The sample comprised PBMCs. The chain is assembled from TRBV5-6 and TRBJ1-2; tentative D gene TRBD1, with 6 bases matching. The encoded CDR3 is CASSRRAGANYGYTF. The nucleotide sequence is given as TGTGCCAGCAGCCGACGGGCGGGGGCAAACTATGGCTACACCTTC.